These T cell receptor beta chains were read from a single sample in a study of T cells in Graves' hyperthyroidism and ophthalmopathy. A single record per CDR3 protein comes from TCRdb applying MiXCR to the multiplex PCR reads. The repertoire consists of around 720,000 distinct CDR3 sequences, with about 35% occurring once and the leading ten covering approximately 31%. The sample was blood. These receptors were collected from a woman aged 40 to 49 with Graves' hyperthyroidism. Each CDR3 is given with its conserved first and last residue. The D gene is left open where the match is weak. Size is stated for part of the rows, as once, few or many counts, or as a class when the clone is expanded.

clone_size: many
d_call: .
v_call: TRBV25-1
j_call: TRBJ1-3
cdr3_aa: CASSKVERSGNTIYF
cdr3_nt: TGTGCCAGCAGTAAGGTGGAGAGATCTGGAAACACCATATATTTT

clone_size: .
d_call: TRBD1
v_call: TRBV7-2
j_call: TRBJ2-7
cdr3_aa: CASSPTGFHEQYF
cdr3_nt: TGTGCCAGCAGCCCGACAGGGTTCCACGAGCAGTACTTC

clone_size: few
d_call: TRBD1
v_call: TRBV11-2
j_call: TRBJ1-4
cdr3_aa: CASSKRQGTAGKLFF
cdr3_nt: TGTGCCAGCAGCAAGAGACAGGGAACGGCAGGGAAACTGTTTTTT

clone_size: .
d_call: .
v_call: TRBV19
j_call: TRBJ2-6
cdr3_aa: CASSKFGRTGANVLTF
cdr3_nt: TGTGCCAGTAGTAAATTTGGCAGGACTGGGGCCAACGTCCTGACTTTC

clone_size: many
d_call: .
v_call: TRBV20-1
j_call: TRBJ1-5
cdr3_aa: CSARVERAQPQHF
cdr3_nt: TGCAGTGCTAGAGTTGAACGGGCTCAGCCCCAGCATTTT

clone_size: .
d_call: .
v_call: TRBV5-6
j_call: TRBJ1-2
cdr3_aa: CASSLVAVLKGYTF
cdr3_nt: TGTGCCAGCAGCTTGGTGGCCGTCTTGAAGGGCTACACCTTC

clone_size: few
d_call: TRBD1
v_call: TRBV11-2
j_call: TRBJ2-2
cdr3_aa: CASSLPRGGQGSTGELFF
cdr3_nt: TGTGCCAGCAGCTTACCCCGGGGGGGACAGGGGAGCACCGGGGAGCTGTTTTTT

clone_size: few
d_call: .
v_call: TRBV4-1
j_call: TRBJ1-4
cdr3_aa: CASSQDIGSAYEKLFF
cdr3_nt: TGCGCCAGCAGCCAAGATATAGGTTCAGCCTATGAAAAACTGTTTTTT

clone_size: .
d_call: .
v_call: TRBV7-2
j_call: TRBJ2-7
cdr3_aa: CASSTPGQQYF
cdr3_nt: TGTGCCAGCAGCACACCGGGACAGCAGTACTTC

clone_size: .
d_call: TRBD1
v_call: TRBV11-2
j_call: TRBJ2-7
cdr3_aa: CASSPRDSTAAYEQYF
cdr3_nt: TGTGCCAGCAGTCCACGGGACAGCACGGCCGCTTACGAGCAGTACTTC

clone_size: .
d_call: .
v_call: TRBV9
j_call: TRBJ2-2
cdr3_aa: CASSSGRGGELFF
cdr3_nt: TGTGCCAGCAGCTCGGGGCGCGGCGGGGAGCTGTTTTTT

clone_size: .
d_call: .
v_call: TRBV7-2
j_call: TRBJ1-2
cdr3_aa: CASSGGAPYGYTF
cdr3_nt: TGTGCCAGCAGCGGGGGGGCGCCTTATGGCTACACCTTC

clone_size: .
d_call: TRBD1
v_call: TRBV30
j_call: TRBJ1-1
cdr3_aa: CAWSRTGGTEAFF
cdr3_nt: TGTGCCTGGAGTCGGACAGGGGGCACTGAAGCTTTCTTT

clone_size: many
d_call: TRBD2
v_call: TRBV7-2
j_call: TRBJ2-5
cdr3_aa: CASSLLAGGNIQETQYF
cdr3_nt: TGTGCCAGCAGCTTGCTAGCGGGGGGGAATATCCAAGAGACCCAGTACTTC

clone_size: .
d_call: .
v_call: TRBV12-3/TRBV12-4
j_call: TRBJ1-5
cdr3_aa: CASSLIDQNQPQHF
cdr3_nt: TGTGCCAGCAGTTTAATCGACCAAAATCAGCCCCAGCATTTT